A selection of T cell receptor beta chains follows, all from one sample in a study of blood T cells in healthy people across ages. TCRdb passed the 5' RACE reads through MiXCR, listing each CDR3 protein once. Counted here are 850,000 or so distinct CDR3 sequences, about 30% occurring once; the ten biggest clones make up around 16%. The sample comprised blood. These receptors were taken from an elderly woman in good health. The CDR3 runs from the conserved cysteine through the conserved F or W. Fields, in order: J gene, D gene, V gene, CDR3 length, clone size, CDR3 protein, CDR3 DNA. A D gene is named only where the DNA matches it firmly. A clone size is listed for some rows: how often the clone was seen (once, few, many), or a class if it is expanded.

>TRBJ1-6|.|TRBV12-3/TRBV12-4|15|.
CASSTTSGARGPLHF
TGTGCCAGCAGTACTACTAGCGGGGCTAGGGGACCCCTCCACTTT
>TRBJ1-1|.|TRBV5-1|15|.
CASSSTGRVETEAFF
TGCGCCAGCAGCTCGACAGGAAGGGTGGAGACTGAAGCTTTCTTT
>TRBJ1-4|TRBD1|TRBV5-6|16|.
CASGRTGFLGDEKLFF
TGTGCCAGCGGCAGGACAGGGTTCCTGGGAGATGAAAAACTGTTTTTT
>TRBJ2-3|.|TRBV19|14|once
CASSGGLSTDTQYF
TGTGCCAGTAGTGGCGGGCTAAGCACAGATACGCAGTATTTT
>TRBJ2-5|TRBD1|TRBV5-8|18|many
CASSFWTGSVGPQETQYF
TGTGCCAGCAGCTTTTGGACAGGCTCTGTGGGGCCGCAAGAGACCCAGTACTTC
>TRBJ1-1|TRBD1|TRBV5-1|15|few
CASSLSDRGPLAAFF
TGCGCCAGCAGCTTGTCGGACAGGGGACCTTTGGCGGCTTTCTTT
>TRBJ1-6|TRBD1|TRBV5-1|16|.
CASRPPTGAYNSPLHF
TGCGCCAGCAGGCCCCCCACAGGGGCCTATAATTCACCCCTCCACTTT
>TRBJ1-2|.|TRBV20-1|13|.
CSARKGPNYGYTF
TGCAGTGCTAGAAAGGGGCCCAACTATGGCTACACCTTC
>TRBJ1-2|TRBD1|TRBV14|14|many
CASSQDRGIYGYTF
TGTGCCAGCAGCCAAGACAGGGGGATTTATGGCTACACCTTC
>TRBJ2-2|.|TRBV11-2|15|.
CASSRTGGRAGELFF
TGTGCCAGCAGCCGGACCGGGGGGCGCGCCGGGGAGCTGTTTTTT
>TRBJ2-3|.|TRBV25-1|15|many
CASRGGPPMTDTQYF
TGTGCCAGCAGGGGGGGACCCCCTATGACAGATACGCAGTATTTT
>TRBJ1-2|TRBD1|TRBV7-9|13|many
CASSLVQGDGYTF
TGTGCCAGCAGCTTAGTACAGGGGGATGGCTACACCTTC
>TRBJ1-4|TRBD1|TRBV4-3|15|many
CASSRGQGLNEKLFF
TGCGCCAGCAGCCGTGGACAGGGACTAAATGAAAAACTGTTTTTT
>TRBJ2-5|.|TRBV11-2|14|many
CASRGGVGQETQYF
TGTGCCAGCAGGGGCGGGGTGGGACAAGAGACCCAGTACTTC
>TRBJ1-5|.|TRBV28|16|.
CASSNNLSIRNQPQHF
TGTGCCAGCAGCAATAACCTCTCAATCAGGAATCAGCCCCAGCATTTT
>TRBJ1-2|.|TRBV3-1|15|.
CASSHQTLARYGYTF
TGTGCCAGCAGCCACCAAACCCTAGCGCGGTATGGCTACACCTTC
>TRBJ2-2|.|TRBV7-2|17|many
CASSLDGNAANTGELFF
TGTGCCAGCAGCTTAGACGGGAACGCTGCGAACACCGGGGAGCTGTTTTTT
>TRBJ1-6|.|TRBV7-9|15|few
CASSKGGTIDSPLHF
TGTGCCAGCAGCAAAGGCGGGACGATAGATTCACCCCTCCACTTT
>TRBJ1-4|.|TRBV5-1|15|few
CASSLGPGPSEKLFF
TGCGCCAGCAGCTTGGGTCCGGGCCCAAGTGAAAAACTGTTTTTT
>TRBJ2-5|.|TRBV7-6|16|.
CASSLGAIWGGGTQYF
TGTGCCAGCAGCTTAGGGGCAATCTGGGGCGGCGGGACCCAGTACTTC
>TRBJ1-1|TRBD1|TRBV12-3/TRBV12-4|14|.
CASSFTGGYTEAFF
TGTGCCAGCAGTTTCACAGGGGGATACACTGAAGCTTTCTTT
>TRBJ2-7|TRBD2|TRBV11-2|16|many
CASSRLEAQRGYEQYF
TGTGCCAGCAGCCGATTAGAGGCGCAGCGGGGCTACGAGCAGTACTTC
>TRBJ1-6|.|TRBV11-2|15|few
CASSRFRVLTSPLHF
TGTGCCAGCAGCCGATTCAGGGTTTTGACTTCACCCCTCCACTTT
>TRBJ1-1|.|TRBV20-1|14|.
CSAREWGMNTEAFF
TGCAGTGCTAGAGAGTGGGGCATGAACACTGAAGCTTTCTTT
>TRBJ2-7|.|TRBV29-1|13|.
CSVETTSSYEQYF
TGCAGCGTTGAGACTACAAGCTCCTACGAGCAGTACTTC
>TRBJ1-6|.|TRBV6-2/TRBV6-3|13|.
CASRSSGPSPLHF
TGTGCCAGCAGATCCTCAGGGCCCTCACCCCTCCACTTT
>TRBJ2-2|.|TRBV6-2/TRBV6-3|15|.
CASSTTSPRTGELFF
TGTGCCAGCAGTACGACTTCCCCACGGACCGGGGAGCTGTTTTTT
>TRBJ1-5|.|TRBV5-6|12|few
CASSILPGPQHF
TGTGCCAGCAGCATACTCCCTGGACCCCAGCATTTT
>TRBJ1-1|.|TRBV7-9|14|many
CASSPPTPNTEAFF
TGTGCCAGCAGCCCGCCGACACCGAACACTGAAGCTTTCTTT
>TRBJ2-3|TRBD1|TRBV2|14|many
CASSGQGVTDTQYF
TGTGCCAGCAGTGGACAGGGGGTAACAGATACGCAGTATTTT
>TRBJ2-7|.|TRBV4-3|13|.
CASSQRVSYEQYF
TGCGCCAGCAGCCAACGGGTCTCCTACGAGCAGTACTTC
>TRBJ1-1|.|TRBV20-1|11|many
CSAFTGTGAFF
TGCAGTGCTTTTACCGGGACCGGGGCTTTCTTT
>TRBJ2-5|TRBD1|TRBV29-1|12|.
CGIERTGETQYF
TGCGGCATTGAAAGGACAGGGGAGACCCAGTACTTC
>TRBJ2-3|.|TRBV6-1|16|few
CASSEARGRVKDTQYF
TGTGCCAGCAGTGAAGCCAGGGGCCGAGTCAAGGATACGCAGTATTTT
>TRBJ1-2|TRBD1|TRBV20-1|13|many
CSLRGTGDYGYTF
TGCAGCTTACGAGGGACAGGAGACTATGGCTACACCTTC
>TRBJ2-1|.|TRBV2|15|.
CAGSEGQGTYNEQFF
TGTGCCGGCAGTGAAGGGCAGGGGACCTACAATGAGCAGTTCTTC
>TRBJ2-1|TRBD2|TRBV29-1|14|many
CSVETSGGWGEQFF
TGCAGCGTGGAAACTAGCGGGGGGTGGGGTGAGCAGTTCTTC
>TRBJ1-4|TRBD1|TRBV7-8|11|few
CASSAGGGMFF
TGTGCCAGCAGCGCAGGGGGGGGGATGTTTTTT
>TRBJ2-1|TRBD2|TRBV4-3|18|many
CASSQGRLAGASRDEQFF
TGCGCCAGCAGCCAAGGTCGACTAGCGGGGGCTTCCCGGGATGAGCAGTTCTTC
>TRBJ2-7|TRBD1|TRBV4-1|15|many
CASSIRDRGSYEQYF
TGCGCCAGCAGCATCCGGGACAGGGGCTCCTACGAGCAGTACTTC
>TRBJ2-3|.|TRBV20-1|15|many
CSASSAGTSTDTQYF
TGCAGTGCATCCTCCGCCGGGACTAGCACAGATACGCAGTATTTT
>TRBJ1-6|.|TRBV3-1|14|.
CASSLTRANSPLHF
TGTGCCAGCAGCCTGACCAGGGCGAATTCACCCCTCCACTTT
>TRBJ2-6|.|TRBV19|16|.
CASSMTGSRGANVLTF
TGTGCCAGTAGTATGACGGGGTCTAGGGGGGCCAACGTCCTGACTTTC
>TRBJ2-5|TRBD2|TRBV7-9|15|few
CASSPLAGGVGEQYF
TGTGCCAGCAGTCCACTAGCGGGGGGCGTCGGTGAGCAGTACTTC
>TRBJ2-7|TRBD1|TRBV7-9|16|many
CASSTSDRAVVYEQYF
TGTGCCAGCAGCACCTCGGACAGGGCTGTGGTCTACGAGCAGTACTTC